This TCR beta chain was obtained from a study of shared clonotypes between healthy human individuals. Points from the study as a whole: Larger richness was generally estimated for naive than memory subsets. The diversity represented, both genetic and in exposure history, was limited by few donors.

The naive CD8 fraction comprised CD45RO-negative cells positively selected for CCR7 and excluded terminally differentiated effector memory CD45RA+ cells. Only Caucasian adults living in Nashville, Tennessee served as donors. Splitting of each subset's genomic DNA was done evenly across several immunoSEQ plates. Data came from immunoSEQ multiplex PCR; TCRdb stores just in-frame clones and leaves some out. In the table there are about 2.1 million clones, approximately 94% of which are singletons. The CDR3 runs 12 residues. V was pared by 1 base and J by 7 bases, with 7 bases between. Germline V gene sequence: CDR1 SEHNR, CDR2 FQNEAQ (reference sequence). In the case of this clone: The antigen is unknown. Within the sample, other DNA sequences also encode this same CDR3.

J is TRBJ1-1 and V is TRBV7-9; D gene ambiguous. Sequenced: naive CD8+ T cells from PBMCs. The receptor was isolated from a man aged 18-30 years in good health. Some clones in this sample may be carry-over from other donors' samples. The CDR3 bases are TGTGCCAGCAGCTTAGGACTCGGTGAAGCTTTCTTT. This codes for CASSLGLGEAFF. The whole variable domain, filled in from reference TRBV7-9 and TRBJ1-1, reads DTGVSQNPRHKITKRGQNVTFRCDPISEHNRLYWYRQTLGQGPEFLTYFQNEAQLEKSRLLSDRFSAERPKGSFSTLEIQRTEQGDSAMYLCASSLGLGEAFFGQGTRLTVV.